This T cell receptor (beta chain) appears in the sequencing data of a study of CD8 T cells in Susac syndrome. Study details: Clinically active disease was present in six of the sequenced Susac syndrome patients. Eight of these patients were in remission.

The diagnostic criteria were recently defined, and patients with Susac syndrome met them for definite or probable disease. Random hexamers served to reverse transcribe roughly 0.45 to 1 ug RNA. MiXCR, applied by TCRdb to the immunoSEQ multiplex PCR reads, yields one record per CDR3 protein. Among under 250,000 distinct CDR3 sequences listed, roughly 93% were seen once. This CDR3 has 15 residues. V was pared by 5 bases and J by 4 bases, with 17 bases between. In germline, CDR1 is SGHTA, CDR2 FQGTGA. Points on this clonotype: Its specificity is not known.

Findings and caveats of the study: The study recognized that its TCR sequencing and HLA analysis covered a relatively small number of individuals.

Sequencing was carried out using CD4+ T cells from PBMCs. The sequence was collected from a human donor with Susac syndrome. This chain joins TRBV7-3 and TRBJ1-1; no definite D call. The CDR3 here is CASSLDSGDSTEAFF. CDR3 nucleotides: TGTGCCAGCAGCCTCGACTCCGGGGATAGCACTGAAGCTTTCTTT.